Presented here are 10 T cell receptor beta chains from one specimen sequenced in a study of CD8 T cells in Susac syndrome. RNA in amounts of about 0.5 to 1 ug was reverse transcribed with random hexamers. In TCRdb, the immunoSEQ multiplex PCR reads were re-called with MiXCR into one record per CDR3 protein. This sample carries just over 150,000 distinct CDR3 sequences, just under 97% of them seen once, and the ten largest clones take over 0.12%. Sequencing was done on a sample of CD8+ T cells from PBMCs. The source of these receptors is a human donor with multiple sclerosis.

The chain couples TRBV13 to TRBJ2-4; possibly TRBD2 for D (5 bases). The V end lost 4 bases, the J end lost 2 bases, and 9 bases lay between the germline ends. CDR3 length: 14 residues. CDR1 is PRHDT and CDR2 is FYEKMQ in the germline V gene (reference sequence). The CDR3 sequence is CASSSRGTKNIQYF. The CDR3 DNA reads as TGTGCCAGCAGCTCTCGGGGAACCAAAAACATTCAGTACTTC.

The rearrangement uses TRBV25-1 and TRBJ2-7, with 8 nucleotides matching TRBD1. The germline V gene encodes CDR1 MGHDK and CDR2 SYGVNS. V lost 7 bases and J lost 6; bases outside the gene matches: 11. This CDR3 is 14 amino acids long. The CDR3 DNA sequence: TGTGCCAGCACCACCGGGACAGGTGTCGTCGAGCAGTACTTC. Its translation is CASTTGTGVVEQYF.

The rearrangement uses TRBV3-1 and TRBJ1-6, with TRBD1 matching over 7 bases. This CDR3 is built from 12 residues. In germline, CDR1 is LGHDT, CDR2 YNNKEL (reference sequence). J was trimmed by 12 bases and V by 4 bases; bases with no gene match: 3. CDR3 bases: TGTGCCAGCAGCCGCGACAGGGAACCCCTCCACTTT. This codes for CASSRDREPLHF.

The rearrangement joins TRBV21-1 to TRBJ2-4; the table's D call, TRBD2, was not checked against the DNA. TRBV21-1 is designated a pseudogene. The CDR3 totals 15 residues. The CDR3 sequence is CASSKAGVRGNIQYF. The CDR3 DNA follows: TGTGCCAGCAGCAAAGCCGGGGTACGAGGGAACATTCAGTACTTC.

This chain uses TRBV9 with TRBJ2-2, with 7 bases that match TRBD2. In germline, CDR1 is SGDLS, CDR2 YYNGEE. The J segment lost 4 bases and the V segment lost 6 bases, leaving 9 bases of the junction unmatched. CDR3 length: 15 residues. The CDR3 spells CASTPGGRVTGELFF. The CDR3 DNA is TGTGCCAGCACCCCGGGGGGACGGGTCACCGGGGAGCTGTTTTTT.

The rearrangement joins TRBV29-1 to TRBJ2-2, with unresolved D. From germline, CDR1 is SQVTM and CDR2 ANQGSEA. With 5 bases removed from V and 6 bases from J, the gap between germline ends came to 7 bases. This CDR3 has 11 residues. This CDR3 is CSVIGSGELFF. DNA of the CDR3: TGCAGCGTTATCGGGTCCGGGGAGCTGTTTTTT.

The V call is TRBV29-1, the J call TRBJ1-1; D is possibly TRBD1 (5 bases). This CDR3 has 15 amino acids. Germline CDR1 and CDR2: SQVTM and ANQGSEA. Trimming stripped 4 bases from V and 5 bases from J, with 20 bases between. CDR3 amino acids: CSVGPPGSYATEAFF. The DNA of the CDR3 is TGCAGCGTTGGTCCCCCAGGGTCGTATGCAACTGAAGCTTTCTTT.

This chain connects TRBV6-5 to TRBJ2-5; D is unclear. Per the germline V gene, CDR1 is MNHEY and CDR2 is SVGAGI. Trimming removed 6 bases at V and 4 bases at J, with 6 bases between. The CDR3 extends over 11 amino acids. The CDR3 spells CASSNIETQYF. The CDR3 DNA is TGTGCCAGCAGCAACATAGAGACCCAGTACTTC.

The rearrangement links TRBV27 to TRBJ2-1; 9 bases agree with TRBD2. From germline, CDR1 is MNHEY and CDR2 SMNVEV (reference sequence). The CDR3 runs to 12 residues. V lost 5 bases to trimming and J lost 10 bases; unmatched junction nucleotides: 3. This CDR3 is CASSTGLAEQFF. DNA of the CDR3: TGTGCCAGCAGTACCGGACTAGCGGAGCAGTTCTTC.

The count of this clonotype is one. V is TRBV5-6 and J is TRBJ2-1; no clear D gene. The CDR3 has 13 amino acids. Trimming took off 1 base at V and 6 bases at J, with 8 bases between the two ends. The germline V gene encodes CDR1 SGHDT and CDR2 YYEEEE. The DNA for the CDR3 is TGTGCCAGCAGCTTGTCGATGGGCAATGAGCAGTTCTTC. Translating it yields CASSLSMGNEQFF.